This T cell receptor (beta chain) was captured in a study of T cells in women clearing cervical HPV infection. Study-wide results and limits: Cases and controls were distinguished at AUC approximately 0.8 by richness and V genes. Unknown T-cell numbers per sample may underlie the richness differences.

Profiled with immunoSEQ multiplex PCR; TCRdb holds only in-frame clones, not every one. The sample holds fewer than 40,000 clones. Remarks on this clone: Antigen specificity is unknown.

The receptor comes from a woman between 18 and 69 years old with a cervical HPV16 infection that either progressed to CIN3+ or cleared (not recorded which). The specimen was blood buffy coat.

The CDR3 sequence is CASSQMRSGIQYF. The covered CDR3 bases are TGTGCCAGCAGCCAAATGCGGAGCGGCATT. The rearrangement links TRBV14 to TRBJ2-4; TRBD2 might be the D (5 bases). The read terminates 3 residues before the CDR3 end, so the remaining end is supplied by the germline J gene. The germline V and J ends were trimmed by 2 bases and 9 bases, with 11 bases remaining between them. CDR1 SGHDN and CDR2 FVKESK come from the germline V gene. The CDR3 is 13 amino acids.